The 10 T cell receptor beta chains below come from one sample, sequenced in a study of regulatory T cells in long-lasting Graves disease listed by TCRdb under 2021. Library method: multiplex PCR. Sequencing took place on an Illumina HiSeq 4000. CDR3 regions were amplified by Arm-PCR with iRepertoire HTBI primers to construct TCR beta libraries. TCRdb reran the public reads through fastp at Q25 and MiXCR, keeping productive beta chains. Each record represents a unique CDR3 protein, reported with the most common genes and DNA among its rows. In all, the sample holds roughly 520,000 distinct CDR3 sequences, and about 12% of those were seen once. The ten top clones hold more than 8% of the sample. What the time point label conveys for this sample: newly diagnosed GD, antithyroid drugs for less than 3 months. For both TCR sequencing and RNA sequencing, RNA was extracted from PBMCs in TRIzol. These data are also associated with another study on T cells in Graves' hyperthyroidism and ophthalmopathy.

Sequenced material: peripheral blood mononuclear cells (PBMCs), taken at new diagnosis, from a patient treated with antithyroid drugs. The receptors were gathered from a woman in her 30s with Graves disease. Donor details come from another sample of the same person, matched by shared clones.

The sample holds many counts of this clonotype. The rearrangement joins TRBV4-2 to TRBJ1-1; D uncertain. The CDR3 spans 17 residues. CDR1 and CDR2 from the germline V gene are LGHNA and YNFKEQ. Trimming took off 0 bases at V and 1 base at J, with 15 bases between the two ends. CDR3 sequence: CASSQEFLRAQNTEAFF. The DNA for the CDR3 is TGTGCCAGCAGCCAAGAATTTTTGAGAGCACAGAACACTGAAGCTTTCTTT.

This clonotype was counted ten times or more. The rearrangement uses TRBV20-1 and TRBJ1-6, with unresolved D. V dropped 1 base and J dropped 9 bases, with 16 bases sitting between them. The CDR3 has 15 amino acids. CDR1 is DFQATT, CDR2 SNEGSKA, per germline (reference sequence). The CDR3 here is CSARGLLRAGSPLHF. CDR3 DNA: TGCAGTGCTAGAGGTCTTCTTAGGGCGGGTTCACCCCTCCACTTT.

This clonotype was counted only a few times. CDR3 nucleotide sequence: TGTGCCATCAGTGAGAAGTCCCTAGCGGGCGTCAATGAGCAGTTCTTC. Translating gives CAISEKSLAGVNEQFF. The rearrangement joins TRBV10-3 to TRBJ2-1; 8 nucleotides align to TRBD2. V was pared by 2 bases and J by 6 bases, with 9 bases of the junction left unmatched. Per the germline V gene, CDR1 is ENHRY and CDR2 is SYGVKD. The CDR3 is 16 amino acids.

The chain has TRBV4-2 and TRBJ2-7; D not certain. Germline CDR1 and CDR2: LGHNA and YNFKEQ. The CDR3 is 12 residues long. The V and J ends lost 4 bases and 8 bases respectively, with 12 bases between them. CDR3 residues: CASSPSGQQQYF. CDR3 bases: TGTGCCAGCAGCCCCTCTGGGCAACAGCAGTACTTC.

In this sample, this clonotype turned up many times. The J gene is TRBJ2-7, the V gene TRBV6-1; weak D call: TRBD2 (6 bases). Germline lookup yields CDR1 MNHNS and CDR2 SASEGT. V lost 8 bases and J lost 2, with 16 bases in between. The CDR3 covers 14 residues. The CDR3 spells CASQYYAGTYEQYF. CDR3 nucleotide sequence: TGTGCCAGCCAATATTATGCGGGAACCTACGAGCAGTACTTC.

This clonotype was counted many times. V is TRBV13 and J is TRBJ2-7; possible D gene TRBD2, 7 bases. The V gene lost 5 bases and the J gene lost 3 bases, with 17 bases spanning the gap. This CDR3 is 15 amino acids long. Germline CDR1 reads PRHDT; CDR2 reads FYEKMQ (reference sequence). The CDR3: CASSPSGGPYYEQYF. The CDR3 DNA is TGTGCCAGCAGCCCCTCGGGGGGCCCCTACTACGAGCAGTACTTC.

This clonotype was found a few times. A junction end diverges from the germline sequence, so it may reflect a read error. J is TRBJ2-1 and V is TRBV4-3, with D perhaps TRBD1 (5 bases). This CDR3 comprises 15 residues. Germline CDR1 LGHNA, CDR2 YSLEER. CDR3 nucleotide sequence: TGCGCCAGCACCCAAATAAGGGGTTTCGGCAATGAGCAGTTCTTC. Its protein is CASTQIRGFGNEQFF.

This clonotype was observed a few times. The chain combines TRBV12-3 or TRBV12-4 with TRBJ1-2; D unresolved. This CDR3 has 13 amino acids. V lost 5 bases, J lost 4 bases, and 11 bases lay in between. The CDR3 DNA reads as TGTGCCAGCAGTGTCCGAGGCCTCTATGGCTACACCTTC. It codes for CASSVRGLYGYTF.

The chain recombines TRBV9 with TRBJ1-1; no firm D call. Germline V gene data show CDR1 as SGDLS and CDR2 as YYNGEE. CDR3 length: 13 amino acids. V lost 1 base to trimming and J lost 2 bases, with 6 bases between them. This CDR3 reads CASSVMSNTEAFF. DNA for the CDR3: TGTGCCAGCAGCGTAATGTCAAACACTGAAGCTTTCTTT.

This clonotype was seen a handful of times. The J gene is TRBJ2-1, the V gene TRBV19, with D hard to call. The CDR3 contains 14 residues. The germline V gene encodes CDR1 LNHDA and CDR2 SQIVND (reference sequence). V was pared by 5 bases and J by 10 bases, with 18 bases between. In nucleotides, the CDR3 is TGTGCCAGTAGTCGACTGGAAACCTTTGGGGAGCAGTTCTTC. This gives the protein CASSRLETFGEQFF.